Here is one TCR beta chain with its context. These data originate in a study of blood T cell repertoires in COVID-19. Study summary: Sample material is recorded as cDNA or gDNA derived from T cells, B-cell-depleted T cells, or PBMCs.

Source study methods: Amplification with reference gene primers provided the estimates of nucleated cell counts. Using immunoSEQ multiplex PCR, the repertoire was profiled, and TCRdb retains in-frame clones only, with some absent. The V and J calls and clone size come from that table; D and trimming were worked out from the DNA. The table shows about 200,000 clones, with more than 75% occurring only once. Germline V gene sequence: CDR1 ENHRY, CDR2 SYGVKD. V was cut by 0 bases and J by 0 bases, with 13 bases left in between. The CDR3 has 17 residues. The chain links TRBV10-3 to TRBJ2-3, with D possibly matching TRBD2 (6 bases). Sequencing was carried out using peripheral blood. This sequence was found in an elderly man with acute or convalescent COVID-19. CDR3 residues: CAISESSGGTSTDTQYF. The CDR3, as DNA: TGTGCCATCAGTGAGTCATCCGGCGGGACTAGCACAGATACGCAGTATTTT.